These 28 T cell receptor beta chains share one sample of origin, sequenced in a study of human T cells and chemical hapten exposure (dated by TCRdb to the early 2020s). In light of the paper, this sample's time point label describes: patch test 2, 6 weeks after DPC sensitization. According to the study, the label for this sample's treatment or condition signals: therapeutic diphenylcyclopropenone sensitization with weekly scalp DPC. Library creation used RACE. Sequencer: NextSeq 500. The public reads were reprocessed in TCRdb via fastp at Q25 and MiXCR, keeping in-frame beta chains. Under each unique CDR3 protein, matching rows form one entry showing the most common genes and DNA. This sample holds some 54,000 distinct CDR3 sequences; 9.9% were observed only once. Over 1.5% of the sample goes to the ten largest clones. The input for sequencing was whole blood, taken in connection with sensitization to the hapten diphenylcyclopropenone (DPC). The receptors were sampled from a woman aged 45 to 65 with alopecia areata. Some clones in this sample may be carry-over from other donors' samples.

This clonotype was seen many times. V gene TRBV20-1 combines with J gene TRBJ2-1, with 12 bases lining up with TRBD1. The CDR3 is made up of 20 amino acids. The J segment lost 0 bases and the V segment lost 0 bases, leaving 12 bases of the junction unmatched. Germline CDR1 reads DFQATT; CDR2 reads SNEGSKA (reference sequence). The CDR3 loop reads CSARDDGTGGSTSSYNEQFF. DNA of the CDR3: TGCAGTGCTAGAGATGACGGGACAGGGGGCTCAACTAGCTCCTACAATGAGCAGTTCTTC.

This clonotype was counted ten times or more. The CDR3 reads CASSHFSGTSGTDTQYF. CDR3 bases: TGCGCCAGCAGCCACTTCTCCGGGACTAGCGGCACAGATACGCAGTATTTT. The chain employs TRBV4-1 and TRBJ2-3; 10 nucleotides agree with TRBD2. Per germline, CDR1 MGHRA and CDR2 YSYEKL. There are 17 residues in the CDR3. V was pared by 3 bases and J by 1 base, with 7 bases of the junction left unmatched.

In this sample, this clonotype turned up once. This may be a read error, as it is one base from a much larger clone. The rearrangement joins TRBV28 to TRBJ1-2; D gene ambiguous. Germline-derived CDR1 and CDR2 are MDHEN and SYDVKM. The CDR3 contains 12 residues. CDR3 residues: CASSLKGYGFTF. DNA of the CDR3: TGTGCCAGCAGTTTGAAGGGATATGGCTTCACCTTC.

The CDR3, as DNA: TGTGCCAGCAGCAACACTGGCGAGACGCAGTATTTT. Protein sequence: CASSNTGETQYF. V gene TRBV7-9 combines with J gene TRBJ2-3, with no clear D. The CDR3 is 12 amino acids. V was cut by 5 bases and J by 9 bases, with 12 bases left in between. Germline loops: CDR1 SEHNR, CDR2 FQNEAQ (reference sequence).

The sample holds one count of this clonotype. The V call is TRBV28, the J call TRBJ1-6; a possible D gene is TRBD1 (5 bases). Trimming left V 3 bases short and J 8 bases short, with 14 bases between. Germline-derived CDR1 and CDR2 are MDHEN and SYDVKM. The CDR3 runs to 15 residues. This CDR3 is CASSLGGGVDSPLHF. For the CDR3, the DNA is TGTGCCAGCAGTTTGGGCGGAGGGGTTGATTCACCCCTCCACTTT.

This clonotype was observed many times. The V and J genes are TRBV12-3 or TRBV12-4 and TRBJ2-2; D possibly uses TRBD1 or TRBD2 (5 bases each). Trimming took off 5 bases at V and 1 base at J, with 8 bases between the two ends. This CDR3 region has 14 residues. CDR3 in amino acids: CASSRDGNTGELFF. In nucleotides, the CDR3 is TGTGCCAGCAGTCGGGACGGGAACACCGGGGAGCTGTTTTTT.

The sample holds a few counts of this clonotype. The chain is built from TRBV20-1 and TRBJ1-1; D is uncertain. V lost 1 base and J 3 bases, leaving 21 bases between the germline ends. Germline CDR1 and CDR2: DFQATT and SNEGSKA (reference sequence). The CDR3 has 17 residues. CDR3 sequence reads: CSARGPPRHVIDTEAFF. For the CDR3, the DNA is TGCAGTGCTAGAGGCCCTCCCAGACATGTTATTGACACTGAAGCTTTCTTT.

This clonotype was counted at least ten times. The junction departs from germline at one end; a sequencing error may be responsible. The J gene is TRBJ1-1, the V gene TRBV11-1; D possibly corresponds to TRBD1 (5 bases). CDR1 is SGHAT, CDR2 FQDESV, per germline (reference sequence). The length of the CDR3 is 15 residues. The CDR3 region is CASSPGRGVDAEAFF. The CDR3 DNA sequence: TGTGCCAGCAGCCCCGGTCGGGGGGTTGATGCTGAAGCTTTCTTC.

This clonotype was detected only a few times. The chain has TRBV6-1 and TRBJ1-6, with 10 bases that match TRBD1. This CDR3 has 16 amino acids. The V segment lost 4 bases and the J segment 10 bases; nucleotides outside the gene matches: 10. CDR1 and CDR2 from the germline V gene are MNHNS and SASEGT. The DNA for the CDR3 is TGTGCCAGCAGTGCCCCGGACAGGGGGAGGGTGTCACCCCTCCACTTT. Amino acids: CASSAPDRGRVSPLHF.

The chain uses TRBV7-6 and TRBJ2-3, with TRBD1 as a possible D gene (5 bases). CDR3 length: 14 amino acids. Trimming took 6 bases from V and 0 from J, leaving 10 bases between them. CDR1 and CDR2 from the germline V gene are SGHVS and FNYEAQ. CDR3 loop: CASRLTESTDTQYF. Here the CDR3 DNA reads TGTGCCAGCAGATTGACAGAGAGCACAGATACGCAGTATTTT.

This chain uses TRBV10-3 with TRBJ2-5; D unclear. V lost 4 bases to trimming and J lost 5 bases, with 11 bases between them. In germline, CDR1 is ENHRY, CDR2 SYGVKD. The CDR3 length is 13 residues. The CDR3 region is CAISGIEYETQYF. CDR3 nucleotides: TGTGCCATCAGTGGTATAGAGTACGAGACCCAGTACTTC.

The chain employs TRBV4-3 and TRBJ1-1, with 7 nucleotides matching TRBD1. Losses at the gene ends were 3 bases for V and 3 bases for J; bases not matched to a gene: 7. The CDR3 extends over 15 amino acids. Germline assignment: CDR1 LGHNA and CDR2 YSLEER. The CDR3 region is CASSQYSQGDTEAFF. The CDR3 coding sequence is TGCGCCAGCAGCCAGTATTCGCAGGGGGACACTGAAGCTTTCTTT.

A few counts support this clonotype. The gene calls are TRBV20-1 and TRBJ1-6; D might be TRBD1 (6 bases). V gave up 6 bases and J gave up 8 bases, with 17 bases separating them. This CDR3 spans 14 amino acids. Germline V gene lookup returns CDR1 DFQATT and CDR2 SNEGSKA (reference sequence). CDR3 sequence (DNA): TGCAGTGCCCCCCCGGACAGTGCTTATTCACCCCTCCACTTT. It is translated as CSAPPDSAYSPLHF.

This clonotype was recorded a few times. V is TRBV18 and J is TRBJ2-1; D is possibly TRBD2 (6 bases). Trimming removed 3 bases at V and 7 bases at J, with 19 bases between. CDR1 is KGHSH, CDR2 LQKENI, per germline. This CDR3 comprises 16 residues. CDR3: CASSPLSREAGNEQFF. CDR3 DNA sequence: TGTGCCAGCTCACCCCTTTCAAGGGAGGCGGGAAATGAGCAGTTCTTC. Looking up the rest from reference TRBV18 and TRBJ2-1 gives the full variable domain: NAGVMQNPRHLVRRRGQEARLRCSPMKGHSHVYWYRQLPEEGLKFMVYLQKENIIDESGMPKERFSAEFPKEGPSILRIQQVVRGDSAAYFCASSPLSREAGNEQFFGPGTRLTVL.

This clonotype was detected many times. The J gene is TRBJ2-4, the V gene TRBV2; D not certain. CDR1 and CDR2 (germline): SNHLY, FYNNEI. The CDR3 is 14 residues long. V lost 5 bases to trimming and J lost 1 base, with 9 bases between them. The DNA of the CDR3 is TGTGCCAGCAGTTTGGACGGGGCCAAAAACATTCAGTACTTC. Translating it yields CASSLDGAKNIQYF.

The gene calls are TRBV7-8 and TRBJ1-1, with 10 bases matching TRBD1. The V and J ends lost 2 bases and 6 bases, in that order; junction bases with no gene match: 3. This CDR3 spans 14 amino acids. Looked up from germline, CDR1 is SGHVS and CDR2 is FQNEAQ. CDR3 in amino acids: CASSLRQGAAEAFF. CDR3 bases: TGTGCCAGCAGCTTAAGACAGGGGGCAGCTGAAGCTTTCTTT.

The chain carries TRBV6-6 and TRBJ2-3, with TRBD1 as a possible D gene (5 bases). The V gene's germline CDR1 is MNHNY and CDR2 SVGAGI (reference sequence). V lost 2 bases and J lost 5, with 11 bases in between. The CDR3 totals 14 residues. The CDR3 DNA sequence: TGTGCCAGCAGTTACAGCAGGGCAGGAGATACGCAGTATTTT. As protein: CASSYSRAGDTQYF.

This clonotype was found a few times. The V gene is TRBV7-9, the J gene TRBJ2-3; D remains unclear. From germline, CDR1 is SEHNR and CDR2 FQNEAQ (reference sequence). The length of the CDR3 is 13 residues. Trimming cost V 5 bases and J 7 bases, with 13 bases left between them. The CDR3 protein is CASSPTTLNTQYF. The CDR3 region has the DNA TGTGCCAGCAGCCCTACGACCCTAAATACGCAGTATTTT. Full variable domain (outside the CDR3, taken from reference TRBV7-9 and TRBJ2-3): DTGVSQNPRHKITKRGQNVTFRCDPISEHNRLYWYRQTLGQGPEFLTYFQNEAQLEKSRLLSDRFSAERPKGSFSTLEIQRTEQGDSAMYLCASSPTTLNTQYFGPGTRLTVL.

This clonotype was counted only a few times. The J gene is TRBJ2-5, the V gene TRBV12-3 or TRBV12-4; TRBD1 matches 9 bases. This CDR3 region has 15 residues. The V gene end was trimmed by 6 bases and the J gene end by 0 bases; junction bases not matched to a gene: 5. CDR3 nucleotide sequence: TGTGCCAGCAGCCCCGGGACAGGGTACCAAGAGACCCAGTACTTC. As protein: CASSPGTGYQETQYF.

Many counts were recorded for this clonotype. CDR3 bases: TGCAGCGTCGTCCCCTGGGGGAAGGAGGATGATACGCAGTATTTT. This gives the protein CSVVPWGKEDDTQYF. This chain links TRBV29-1 with TRBJ2-3; possibly TRBD1 or TRBD2 for D (5 bases each). CDR1 SQVTM and CDR2 ANQGSEA come from the germline V gene. The CDR3 runs 15 residues. V dropped 6 bases and J dropped 6 bases, with 22 bases sitting between them.

This clonotype was picked up a small number of times. The chain combines TRBV18 with TRBJ2-7, with 9 nucleotides matching TRBD2. In germline, CDR1 is KGHSH, CDR2 LQKENI. The CDR3 has 14 amino acids. V shed 5 bases, J shed 2 bases, and the junction held 4 bases outside the gene matches. As DNA, the CDR3 is TGTGCCAGCTCATCTAGCGGGACTCCCTACGAGCAGTACTTC. Protein: CASSSSGTPYEQYF. Full variable domain (rest looked up from reference TRBV18 and TRBJ2-7): NAGVMQNPRHLVRRRGQEARLRCSPMKGHSHVYWYRQLPEEGLKFMVYLQKENIIDESGMPKERFSAEFPKEGPSILRIQQVVRGDSAAYFCASSSSGTPYEQYFGPGTRLTVT.

This clonotype was found many times. The V gene is TRBV7-8, the J gene TRBJ2-6; D ambiguous. The CDR3 is 15 residues long. Germline V CDR1 and CDR2: SGHVS, FQNEAQ. The germline V and J ends were trimmed by 1 base and 0 bases, with 4 bases remaining between them. CDR3 sequence (DNA): TGTGCCAGCAGCTTAGGAGGCTCTGGGGCCAACGTCCTGACTTTC. Translated: CASSLGGSGANVLTF.

This chain uses TRBV12-3 or TRBV12-4 with TRBJ1-4; no reliable D call. The germline V and J ends were trimmed by 5 bases and 5 bases, with 15 bases remaining between them. The CDR3 sequence is 15 residues long. The CDR3, as DNA: TGTGCCAGCAGTCCGCGGCGACGGAAGAATGAAAAACTGTTTTTT. As protein: CASSPRRRKNEKLFF.

V gene TRBV7-8 combines with J gene TRBJ1-6; D is undetermined. CDR1 is SGHVS, CDR2 FQNEAQ, per germline. Trimming removed 5 bases at V and 8 bases at J, with 16 bases between. There are 15 residues in the CDR3. CDR3 loop: CASSLDRVGYSPLHF. DNA of the CDR3: TGTGCCAGCAGCCTAGACCGGGTAGGGTATTCACCCCTCCACTTT.

This clonotype was observed many times. The gene calls are TRBV27 and TRBJ1-1; unclear D gene. Trimming removed 6 bases from V and 5 bases from J, with 7 bases in between. The CDR3 loop spans 11 amino acids. Germline loops: CDR1 MNHEY, CDR2 SMNVEV (reference sequence). The CDR3 loop reads CASSSGTEAFF. The CDR3 region has the DNA TGTGCCAGCAGCTCGGGTACTGAAGCTTTCTTT.

This clonotype has at least ten counts. The V gene is TRBV10-3, the J gene TRBJ1-5; D is uncertain. The CDR3 extends over 12 amino acids. V was shortened by 6 bases and J by 4 bases, with 7 bases between the two germline ends. The germline V gene has CDR1 ENHRY and CDR2 SYGVKD. CDR3 nucleotides: TGTGCCATCAGCACGAGGAATCAGCCCCAGCATTTT. Amino acid sequence: CAISTRNQPQHF.

This chain joins TRBV4-1 and TRBJ1-2, with a weak D call TRBD1 (6 bases). The V gene's germline CDR1 is MGHRA and CDR2 YSYEKL. The CDR3 totals 17 residues. Trimming took 1 base from V and 0 from J, leaving 15 bases between them. The CDR3 spells CASSQGSGGLANYGYTF. The CDR3 DNA follows: TGCGCCAGCAGCCAAGGTAGTGGGGGGCTAGCTAACTATGGCTACACCTTC.

This chain uses TRBV20-1 with TRBJ2-7; D is uncertain. Germline loops: CDR1 DFQATT, CDR2 SNEGSKA (reference sequence). The V gene lost 3 bases and the J gene lost 7 bases, with 10 bases spanning the gap. The CDR3 consists of 11 residues. The chain's CDR3 is CSARSITEQYF. The CDR3 DNA reads as TGCAGTGCTAGGAGCATTACGGAGCAGTACTTC.